What follows are 5 T cell receptor beta chains derived from one specimen sequenced in a study of Japanese encephalitis immunity and Zika vaccine responses. From the 5' RACE reads, TCRdb called clonotypes with MiXCR, one entry per CDR3 protein. The sample comprises roughly 180 distinct CDR3 sequences, over 10% of which are singletons, and about 34% rests with the top ten. For about 6 days, PBMCs labeled with CFSE were cultured with peptide pools at roughly 0.94 ug/mL each. Unfixed live CD56-CD19-CD16-CD3+CD4+ CFSE-low cells were sorted as proliferating CD4 T cells. Sequencing was performed on antigen-activated CD4+ T cells from blood, cultured, taken during a Zika inactivated vaccine study. These receptor sequences come from an adult woman who received an inactivated Zika virus vaccine.

This clonotype is labeled medium-sized. The chain joins TRBV5-1 to TRBJ1-1; the D gene is possibly TRBD1 (5 bases). CDR1 is SGHRS, CDR2 YFSETQ, per germline. This CDR3 is built from 14 residues. V dropped 0 bases and J dropped 4 bases, with 10 bases sitting between them. This chain's CDR3 is CASSLVGVGTEAFF. Here the CDR3 DNA reads TGCGCCAGCAGCTTGGTAGGGGTGGGCACTGAAGCTTTCTTT.

The V call is TRBV11-3, the J call TRBJ2-2, with 10 bases that match TRBD2. Germline V lookup: CDR1 SGHNT, CDR2 YENEEA. V lost 5 bases to trimming and J lost 4 bases; unmatched junction nucleotides: 7. This CDR3 has 16 residues. The CDR3 region is CASSPRLAGTTGELFF. The CDR3 DNA follows: TGTGCCAGCAGCCCTCGACTAGCGGGTACCACCGGGGAGCTGTTTTTT. The full variable domain, with the rest looked up from reference TRBV11-3 and TRBJ2-2, is EAGVVQSPRYKIIEKKQPVAFWCNPISGHNTLYWYLQNLGQGPELLIRYENEEAVDDSQLPKDRFSAERLKGVDSTLKIQPAELGDSAVYLCASSPRLAGTTGELFFGEGSRLTVL.

This clonotype is labeled medium-sized. The chain carries TRBV30 and TRBJ1-2; a weak D match, TRBD1 (5 bases). The germline V gene encodes CDR1 GTSNPN and CDR2 SVGIG (reference sequence). There are 14 residues in the CDR3. V was cut by 0 bases and J by 5 bases, with 13 bases left in between. The CDR3 spells CAWSVSGGSYGYTF. The CDR3 DNA is TGTGCCTGGAGTGTTTCGGGGGGTAGTTATGGCTACACCTTC.

In its sample, this clonotype is medium-sized (0.01 to 0.1%). The gene calls are TRBV4-1 and TRBJ1-5; tentatively, D is TRBD1 (5 bases). Germline lookup yields CDR1 MGHRA and CDR2 YSYEKL. This CDR3 region has 14 residues. V was cut by 1 base and J by 11 bases, with 15 bases left in between. The CDR3 loop reads CASSQGGGGYAQHF. Written as DNA, the CDR3 is TGCGCCAGCAGCCAAGGGGGGGGGGGGTATGCCCAGCATTTT.

This clonotype rates as large. V usage is TRBV28 and J usage is TRBJ1-2, with TRBD1 matching over 7 bases. Germline assignment: CDR1 MDHEN and CDR2 SYDVKM. This CDR3 has 14 residues. V dropped 2 bases and J dropped 4; count of bases not matched to a gene: 4. The CDR3 loop reads CASSLNRGFYGYTF. CDR3 in DNA: TGTGCCAGCAGTTTAAACAGGGGCTTCTATGGCTACACCTTC.